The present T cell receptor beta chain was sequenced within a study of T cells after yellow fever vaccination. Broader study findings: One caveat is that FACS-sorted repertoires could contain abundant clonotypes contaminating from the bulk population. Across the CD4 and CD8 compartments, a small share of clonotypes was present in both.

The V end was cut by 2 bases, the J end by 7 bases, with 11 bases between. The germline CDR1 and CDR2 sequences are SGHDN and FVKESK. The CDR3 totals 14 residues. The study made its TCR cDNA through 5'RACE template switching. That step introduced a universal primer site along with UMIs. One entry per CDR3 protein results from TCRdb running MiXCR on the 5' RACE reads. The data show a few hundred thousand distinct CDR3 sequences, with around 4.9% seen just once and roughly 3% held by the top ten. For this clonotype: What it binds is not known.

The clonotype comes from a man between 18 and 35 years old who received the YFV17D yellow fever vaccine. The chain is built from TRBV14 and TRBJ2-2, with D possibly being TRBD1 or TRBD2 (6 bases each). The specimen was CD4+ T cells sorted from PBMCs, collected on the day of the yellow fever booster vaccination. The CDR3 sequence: CASSQRGRIGELFF. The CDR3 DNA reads TGTGCCAGCAGCCAACGGGGGCGCATCGGGGAGCTGTTTTTT.